These 14 T cell receptor beta chains came from one sample sequenced in a study of control samples from healthy donors and cancer patients. Libraries were prepared by immunoSEQ multiplex PCR; TCRdb keeps only in-frame clonotypes and omits some of them. Among 51,000 or so clones listed, 75% to 85% were seen once. Sequenced input: blood. The source of these receptors is a man aged 65 to 79 in good health.

This chain links TRBV11-3 with TRBJ1-4; D not resolved. Trimming removed 5 bases at V and 6 bases at J, with 7 bases between. Germline values: CDR1 SGHNT, CDR2 YENEEA. The CDR3 has 12 amino acids. CDR3: CASSLRYEKLFF. In nucleotides, the CDR3 is TGTGCCAGCAGCCTTCGATATGAAAAACTGTTTTTT.

This rearrangement joins TRBV28 to TRBJ1-6; D is unclear. Germline V gene sequence: CDR1 MDHEN, CDR2 SYDVKM. V lost 5 bases and J lost 10, with 9 bases in between. CDR3 size: 12 residues. The CDR3 bases are TGTGCCAGCAGTCCCTTAGTCTCACCCCTCCACTTT. This translates into CASSPLVSPLHF.

The chain uses TRBV28 and TRBJ2-7; tentative D call: TRBD1 (6 bases). The germline V and J ends were trimmed by 6 bases and 3 bases, with 12 bases remaining between them. Per germline, CDR1 MDHEN and CDR2 SYDVKM. There are 13 residues in the CDR3. CDR3 in amino acids: CASSRQEIYEQYF. The CDR3 DNA reads as TGTGCCAGCAGCCGACAGGAGATCTACGAGCAGTACTTC.

The chain joins TRBV28 to TRBJ1-2; maybe TRBD1 (5 bases). Trimming took 7 bases from V and 2 from J, leaving 20 bases between them. Germline V lookup: CDR1 MDHEN, CDR2 SYDVKM. The length of the CDR3 is 16 residues. In DNA form, the CDR3 reads TGTGCCAGCAAGAGGGAAGGGGCGAGAACCAACTATGGCTACACCTTC. This sequence encodes CASKREGARTNYGYTF.

The rearrangement joins TRBV27 to TRBJ2-5; TRBD2 agrees at 7 bases. The germline V gene has CDR1 MNHEY and CDR2 SMNVEV (reference sequence). The CDR3 spans 12 residues. J lost 5 bases, V lost 8 bases, and 5 bases had no gene match. This chain's CDR3 is CASGLVGETQYF. CDR3 nucleotide sequence: TGTGCCAGCGGACTAGTAGGCGAGACCCAGTACTTC.

The gene calls are TRBV11-3 and TRBJ2-6; unclear D gene. In germline, CDR1 is SGHNT, CDR2 YENEEA. The CDR3 spans 15 residues. Trimming shortened V by 4 bases and J by 0 bases, and 7 bases separated the two germline ends. The DNA of the CDR3 is TGTGCCAGCAGCTCACAGAGCTCTGGGGCCAACGTCCTGACTTTC. It specifies CASSSQSSGANVLTF. Together with reference TRBV11-3 and TRBJ2-6, the CDR3 gives the full variable domain: EAGVVQSPRYKIIEKKQPVAFWCNPISGHNTLYWYLQNLGQGPELLIRYENEEAVDDSQLPKDRFSAERLKGVDSTLKIQPAELGDSAVYLCASSSQSSGANVLTFGAGSRLTVL.

Comment on this clone: The sample carries other DNA sequences with the same CDR3. This chain connects TRBV29-1 to TRBJ2-5; the D gene is possibly TRBD1 (5 bases). V was cut by 4 bases and J by 5 bases, with 11 bases left in between. Germline values: CDR1 SQVTM, CDR2 ANQGSEA. The CDR3 covers 12 residues. The CDR3 DNA reads TGCAGCGTTGGCGCAGGGCGGGAGACCCAGTACTTC. Translated, it gives CSVGAGRETQYF.

V is TRBV11-2 and J is TRBJ1-1; 7 bases fit TRBD1. The ends lost 3 bases at V and 1 base at J; junction bases unmatched: 5. Germline V gene data show CDR1 as SGHAT and CDR2 as FQNNGV. This CDR3 contains 15 residues. The CDR3 here is CASSLSRTGNTEAFF. CDR3 bases: TGTGCCAGCAGCTTGAGCAGGACAGGGAACACTGAAGCTTTCTTT.

The rearrangement joins TRBV27 to TRBJ2-1; 14 bases fit TRBD2. Germline V gene lookup returns CDR1 MNHEY and CDR2 SMNVEV (reference sequence). The CDR3 consists of 14 residues. The V segment lost 5 bases and the J segment 14 bases; nucleotides outside the gene matches: 8. CDR3 nucleotide sequence: TGTGCCAGCAGTAAACGACTAGCGGGAGGGTTGGAGTTCTTC. It codes for CASSKRLAGGLEFF.

The gene calls are TRBV19 and TRBJ1-1; D unclear. This CDR3 contains 13 residues. V lost 3 bases, J lost 9 bases, and 14 bases lay in between. CDR1 is LNHDA, CDR2 SQIVND, per germline (reference sequence). CDR3 region: CASSMRQNRKAFF. Here the CDR3 DNA reads TGTGCCAGTAGTATGAGGCAGAATCGGAAAGCTTTCTTT.

The CDR3 reads CASSQEIGLAGGPRSYNEQFF. Here the CDR3 DNA reads TGTGCCAGCAGCCAAGAAATAGGACTAGCGGGAGGGCCCCGCTCCTACAATGAGCAGTTCTTC. The V and J genes are TRBV4-2 and TRBJ2-1; 15 bases match TRBD2. The CDR3 loop spans 21 amino acids. The germline gives CDR1 LGHNA, CDR2 YNFKEQ. With 0 bases clipped from V and 0 bases from J, the junction kept 9 bases outside the gene matches.

This chain connects TRBV6-6 to TRBJ2-7, with 8 bases lining up with TRBD1. V dropped 2 bases and J dropped 0; count of bases not matched to a gene: 3. CDR3 length equals 15 residues. In germline, CDR1 is MNHNY, CDR2 SVGAGI (reference sequence). The CDR3 bases are TGTGCCAGCAGTTACCCCGGACAGGGCTCCTACGAGCAGTACTTC. Protein sequence: CASSYPGQGSYEQYF.

V gene TRBV5-4 combines with J gene TRBJ2-3; D might be TRBD1 (5 bases). V lost 0 bases and J lost 2, with 10 bases in between. CDR1 and CDR2 from the germline V gene are SGHNT and YYREEE (reference sequence). This CDR3 is 15 amino acids long. The CDR3 sequence: CASSLGGGYTDTQYF. The CDR3 DNA reads TGTGCCAGCAGCTTGGGGGGCGGATACACAGATACGCAGTATTTT.

J is TRBJ2-3 and V is TRBV19; tentative D call: TRBD2 (6 bases). The V end was cut by 5 bases, the J end by 2 bases, with 14 bases between. The CDR3 runs to 15 residues. Germline CDR1 LNHDA, CDR2 SQIVND (reference sequence). DNA of the CDR3: TGTGCCAGTAGTCCAGGGACTTTCCACACAGATACGCAGTATTTT. It is translated as CASSPGTFHTDTQYF.